This T cell receptor beta chain was obtained from a study of metastatic and nonmetastatic thyroid tumors (dated by TCRdb to about 2020). About the full investigation: Repertoires were compared across peripheral blood and tumor or nodule tissue samples from malignant and benign thyroid patients.

What the research found in general, with its limitations: TCR beta diversity was reported as significantly higher in malignant tumors than in benign nodules, in both blood and tumor samples.

Taken from the germline V gene (reference sequence), the CDR1 and CDR2 loops are GTSNPN and SVGIG. Germline trimming: 3 bases from V, 7 bases from J; junction bases outside gene matches: 4. There are 13 amino acids in the CDR3, from cysteine to phenylalanine inclusive. The CDR3 DNA has 39 bases and is translated from base 1. Library prep was done by PCR. Reads for this sample came from an Illumina HiSeq 4000. High-throughput sequencing was used to profile the CDR3 region of the TCR beta-chain in every patient. The study's own analysis went as follows. CDR3 differences across clinicopathological groups were used to build a classifier for discriminating distant-metastatic papillary thyroid cancer patients. The Shannon index was used to measure repertoire diversity, and the Morisita-Horn index was used to measure how similar tumor and blood repertoires were. TCRdb trimmed the raw reads at Q25, called clones with MiXCR and kept productive beta chains. In this record, the V and J calls reflect TCRdb's handling and not the investigators' own analysis. Recorded for this sample are fewer than 15,000 clones; over 25% of them occurred a single time. 48% of the sample lies in the top ten.

No patient had received any treatment before thyroid surgery. The study retrospectively analysed patient clinical samples collected from about 2012 to 2018 using T-cell receptor beta sequencing. There are many counts of this clone. This clone's antigen is unknown. The sample holds no much larger clone one base away, and base qualities are not on file. Sequencing was done on a sample of tumor tissue. The chain couples TRBV30 to TRBJ1-4, with 8 middle bases fitting TRBD1. This clonotype originated in a male donor with papillary thyroid cancer or a benign thyroid nodule (not recorded which). Some clones in this sample may be carry-over from other donors' samples. The CDR3 here reads CAWRGTGVEKLFF. The DNA reads as follows: TGTGCCTGGAGGGGGACAGGAGTTGAAAAACTGTTTTTT.